The entry below describes one T cell receptor (beta chain). Germline-derived CDR1 and CDR2 are LNHDA and SQIVND (reference sequence). V was pared by 7 bases and J by 3 bases, with 33 bases between. The CDR3 contains 20 residues. Diagnostic assessment was based on clinical symptoms, serum thyroxine and TRAb, thyroid ultrasound and orbital computed tomography. Cells are PBMCs isolated from 10 ml of fresh blood. This entry is derived from a study of T cells in Graves' hyperthyroidism and ophthalmopathy. About the study: At initial diagnosis, before any treatment had begun, peripheral blood was obtained.

The source material, RNA transcripts, was used to amplify TCR beta CDR3 regions. In the first-round RT-PCR of the TCR CDR3, the HTBI primer set was used. From the multiplex PCR reads, TCRdb called clonotypes with MiXCR, one entry per CDR3 protein. The table shows around 600,000 distinct CDR3 sequences, with approximately 15% occurring only once. The sequencing sample was made of blood. The rearrangement links TRBV19 to TRBJ1-1, with D tentatively TRBD1 (6 bases). The sequence came from a woman between 18 and 29 years old with Graves' ophthalmopathy. Here the CDR3 reads CASTRGGTGNIGHIDTEAFF. The CDR3 bases are TGTGCCAGTACCAGAGGCGGAACAGGGAATATAGGGCACATAGACACTGAAGCTTTCTTT.